This entry is about one T cell receptor beta chain. No antigen is known for it. RNA transcripts were the template for amplifying TCR beta CDR3 regions. RT-PCR in the first round (using the HTBI primer set) targeted the TCR CDR3. TCRdb itself ran the multiplex PCR reads through MiXCR, one entry per CDR3 protein. Of nearly 600,000 distinct CDR3 sequences detected, approximately 15% appear once; the ten largest clones hold roughly 5.7%. The data stem from a study of T cells in Graves' hyperthyroidism and ophthalmopathy. Unmatched junction bases numbered 3, after V lost 1 base and J lost 4 bases. This CDR3 has 14 residues. Germline values: CDR1 SGHAT, CDR2 FQNNGV. The study, taken as a whole, reports: Most clonotypes expanded in the thyroid (above 0.001) were also present in blood.

The sequence was obtained from a woman in her twenties or thirties with Graves' hyperthyroidism that later progressed to Graves' ophthalmopathy. Sequenced input: blood. V and J are TRBV11-2 and TRBJ2-5, with 7 bases fitting TRBD2. DNA of the CDR3: TGTGCCAGCAGCTTAGGGGTAGCGGGAGAGACCCAGTACTTC. This codes for CASSLGVAGETQYF.